This T cell receptor beta chain was captured by sequencing in a study of T cell repertoires in cytomegalovirus infection. The overall study: Both CMV infection and a matching HLA type were indicated by public TCR beta signatures.

The table lists this clonotype with a few counts. As yet, its antigen is unknown. Germline loops: CDR1 SEHNR, CDR2 FQNEAQ (reference sequence). The V end lost 7 bases, the J end lost 4 bases, and 13 bases lay between the germline ends. This CDR3 is built from 13 residues. General study findings and limits: Dominating the ex vivo response were TCR beta clonotypes that were CMV-specific and HLA-C-restricted. Summed frequency of public TCR beta families distinguished CMV carriers with the relevant HLA.

TCRdb itself ran the reads through MiXCR, one entry per CDR3 protein. This table holds 290,000 or so distinct CDR3 sequences, about a tenth found once. Sequenced sample: PBMCs. This chain joins TRBV7-9 and TRBJ1-1, with D perhaps matching TRBD1 (5 bases). The source is a human donor in good health (CMV status not recorded). Some clones in this sample may be carry-over from other donors' samples. CDR3 sequence: CASTSRTLTEAFF. DNA for the CDR3: TGTGCCAGCACCTCCAGGACACTCACTGAAGCTTTCTTT.